One and the same sample provided the 25 T cell receptor beta chains below, sequenced in a study of T cell responses to AZD1222 COVID-19 vaccine. TCRdb's table, derived via immunoSEQ multiplex PCR, lists solely in-frame clones and lacks some. The sample shows 100,000 to 120,000 clones, about 91% of them seen only once. The sample was peripheral blood, taken 28 days after the second AZD1222 dose. Every receptor here comes from an adult who received the AZD1222 COVID-19 vaccine.

The gene calls are TRBV7-9 and TRBJ1-1; D is unclear. CDR3 length equals 12 residues. The V and J ends lost 6 bases and 2 bases respectively, with 7 bases between them. The germline CDR1 and CDR2 sequences are SEHNR and FQNEAQ (reference sequence). Here the CDR3 DNA reads TGTGCCAGCAGTTATCAAAACACTGAAGCTTTCTTT. Its translation: CASSYQNTEAFF.

This clone showed up just once. The V gene is TRBV10-3, the J gene TRBJ2-5, with D perhaps TRBD1 or TRBD2 (5 bases each). The CDR3 is made up of 14 amino acids. V lost 3 bases and J lost 5, with 13 bases in between. In germline, CDR1 is ENHRY, CDR2 SYGVKD. The chain's CDR3 is CAISDGTPPETQYF. CDR3 nucleotides: TGTGCCATCAGTGATGGGACCCCCCCGGAGACCCAGTACTTC.

The V gene is TRBV28, the J gene TRBJ1-1; 9 positions agree with TRBD1. V gave up 6 bases and J gave up 3 bases; unmatched junction bases: 11. The CDR3 is 16 amino acids. Germline V gives CDR1 MDHEN, CDR2 SYDVKM. CDR3 bases: TGTGCCAGCAGACCCTCAACAGGGGGCAGGGACACTGAAGCTTTCTTT. It yields the protein CASRPSTGGRDTEAFF.

The chain uses TRBV7-3 and TRBJ2-3, with TRBD2 matching over 12 bases. Trimming at V came to 5 bases and at J to 5 bases, leaving 11 bases not matched to a gene. This CDR3 is 17 amino acids long. From germline, CDR1 is SGHTA and CDR2 FQGTGA. The CDR3 nucleotides read TGTGCCAGCAGCCCGTCGACGAGACTAGCGGGAGTAGATACGCAGTATTTT. Protein sequence: CASSPSTRLAGVDTQYF.

This clone was seen only once. The rearrangement links TRBV19 to TRBJ2-7; TRBD1 aligns across 11 bases. The CDR3 sequence is 12 residues long. Germline-derived CDR1 and CDR2 are LNHDA and SQIVND (reference sequence). V was pared by 9 bases and J by 4 bases, with 2 bases of the junction left unmatched. In nucleotides, the CDR3 is TGTGCCAGCCGGGACAGGGGGTACGAGCAGTACTTC. It translates to CASRDRGYEQYF. The full variable domain, its missing parts supplied by reference TRBV19 and TRBJ2-7, is DGGITQSPKYLFRKEGQNVTLSCEQNLNHDAMYWYRQDPGQGLRLIYYSQIVNDFQKGDIAEGYSVSREKKESFPLTVTSAQKNPTAFYLCASRDRGYEQYFGPGTRLTVT.

This chain uses TRBV28 with TRBJ2-2; D unresolved. CDR3 length equals 14 residues. CDR1 and CDR2 (germline): MDHEN, SYDVKM. Deletions cut 8 bases from V and 1 base from J, with 11 bases between. CDR3 sequence: CASFPPWNTGELFF. CDR3 DNA sequence: TGTGCCAGCTTCCCCCCCTGGAACACCGGGGAGCTGTTTTTT.

The rearrangement links TRBV7-9 to TRBJ2-3, with D unresolved. Trimming removed 5 bases at V and 0 bases at J, with 6 bases between. Looked up from germline, CDR1 is SEHNR and CDR2 is FQNEAQ (reference sequence). The CDR3 sequence is 13 residues long. CDR3 protein: CASSLISTDTQYF. In nucleotides, the CDR3 is TGTGCCAGCAGCCTTATCAGCACAGATACGCAGTATTTT.

This chain connects TRBV28 to TRBJ1-1; a weak D match, TRBD1 (5 bases). Germline V CDR1 and CDR2: MDHEN, SYDVKM. The CDR3 spans 14 residues. V was cut by 5 bases and J by 3 bases, with 13 bases left in between. The CDR3 nucleotides read TGTGCCAGCAGTCAGACAGCGAGGGACACTGAAGCTTTCTTT. Translating gives CASSQTARDTEAFF.

V gene TRBV27 combines with J gene TRBJ2-7; D call uncertain. Trimming left V 7 bases short and J 7 bases short, with 2 bases between. CDR3 size: 8 residues. The germline V gene has CDR1 MNHEY and CDR2 SMNVEV (reference sequence). CDR3: CASIEQYF. The CDR3 DNA is TGTGCCAGCATAGAGCAGTACTTC.

The chain uses TRBV19 and TRBJ1-5; D ambiguous. Between the trimmed V and J ends, which lost 7 bases and 2 bases, there was a span of 15 bases. The CDR3 has 15 amino acids. Germline CDR1 reads LNHDA; CDR2 reads SQIVND (reference sequence). This chain's CDR3 is CASTMEALRNQPQHF. Here the CDR3 DNA reads TGTGCCAGTACCATGGAGGCCCTTCGCAATCAGCCCCAGCATTTT.

The J gene is TRBJ1-3, the V gene TRBV27; D gene ambiguous. V shed 4 bases and J shed 4 bases, with 8 bases lying between them. The CDR3 runs 13 residues. Germline values: CDR1 MNHEY, CDR2 SMNVEV (reference sequence). The CDR3, as DNA: TGTGCCAGCAGTTCAGGCGCCGGAAACACCATATATTTT. This translates into CASSSGAGNTIYF.

V usage is TRBV4-3 and J usage is TRBJ2-1; the match to TRBD2 covers 9 bases. CDR1 and CDR2 (germline): LGHNA, YSLEER. V was pared by 1 base and J by 4 bases, with 5 bases of the junction left unmatched. This CDR3 has 16 residues. The chain's CDR3 is CASSQVPSGNYNEQFF. The CDR3 DNA sequence: TGCGCCAGCAGCCAAGTTCCTAGCGGGAATTACAATGAGCAGTTCTTC.

The sample holds many counts of this clone. J is TRBJ2-3 and V is TRBV4-1, with 10 bases that match TRBD1. This CDR3 contains 15 residues. Losses at the gene ends were 3 bases for V and 4 bases for J; bases not matched to a gene: 4. CDR1 MGHRA and CDR2 YSYEKL come from the germline V gene. DNA of the CDR3: TGCGCCAGCAGCCAGGCAGGGACAGGGGCAGATACGCAGTATTTT. Translation gives CASSQAGTGADTQYF.

J is TRBJ2-1 and V is TRBV24-1, with TRBD2 identical over 8 bases. Unmatched junction bases numbered 3, after V lost 1 base and J lost 2 bases. Germline values: CDR1 KGHDR, CDR2 SFDVKD. This CDR3 is 16 amino acids long. The CDR3 DNA is TGTGCCACCAGTGATTTAGGAGCGGGAGCCTACAATGAGCAGTTCTTC. Translated, it gives CATSDLGAGAYNEQFF.

The V call is TRBV29-1, the J call TRBJ1-6; 8 bases map to TRBD1. Germline V lookup: CDR1 SQVTM, CDR2 ANQGSEA. J lost 0 bases, V lost 5 bases, and 6 bases had no gene match. This CDR3 is 16 amino acids long. This CDR3 is CSVRTGGSSYNSPLHF. In DNA, the CDR3 is TGCAGCGTTCGCACAGGGGGGAGCTCCTATAATTCACCCCTCCACTTT.

The chain has TRBV7-2 and TRBJ1-6; D is possibly TRBD1 (5 bases). There are 15 residues in the CDR3. Trimming pared 2 bases from V and 2 bases from J, leaving 7 bases between. CDR1 and CDR2 (germline): SGHTA, FQGNSA. The CDR3 DNA reads as TGTGCCAGCAGCTTAAGGGGAACCTATAATTCACCCCTCCACTTT. The encoded protein is CASSLRGTYNSPLHF. The full variable domain, with the rest looked up from reference TRBV7-2 and TRBJ1-6, is GAGVSQSPSNKVTEKGKDVELRCDPISGHTALYWYRQSLGQGLEFLIYFQGNSAPDKSGLPSDRFSAERTGGSVSTLTIQRTQQEDSAVYLCASSLRGTYNSPLHFGNGTRLTVT.

The rearrangement uses TRBV28 and TRBJ1-1; 10 bases are a match to TRBD1. The V segment lost 6 bases and the J segment 7 bases; nucleotides outside the gene matches: 11. The CDR3 runs 15 residues. CDR1 and CDR2 (germline): MDHEN, SYDVKM. The CDR3 protein is CASRARGTGADEAFF. CDR3 sequence (DNA): TGTGCCAGCAGGGCACGGGGGACAGGGGCGGATGAAGCTTTCTTT.

This rearrangement joins TRBV7-2 to TRBJ2-4; 7 bases agree with TRBD1. The CDR3 totals 15 residues. CDR1 and CDR2 (germline): SGHTA, FQGNSA. V was clipped by 4 bases and J by 4 bases; unmatched bases: 7. CDR3 residues: CASSSLGDRKNIQYF. In DNA form, the CDR3 reads TGTGCCAGCAGCTCTCTCGGGGACAGAAAAAACATTCAGTACTTC.

V is TRBV7-7 and J is TRBJ2-1, with TRBD1 matching over 9 bases. With 6 bases clipped from V and 5 bases from J, the junction kept 5 bases outside the gene matches. The CDR3 runs to 14 residues. Germline CDR1 reads SSHAT; CDR2 reads FNYEAQ (reference sequence). The CDR3 sequence is CASSRGQGNNEQFF. DNA of the CDR3: TGTGCCAGCAGTCGAGGACAGGGGAACAATGAGCAGTTCTTC. Using reference TRBV7-7 and TRBJ2-1 for the parts outside the CDR3, the full variable domain is GAGVSQSPRYKVTKRGQDVTLRCDPISSHATLYWYQQALGQGPEFLTYFNYEAQPDKSGLPSDRFSAERPEGSISTLTIQRTEQRDSAMYRCASSRGQGNNEQFFGPGTRLTVL.

The J gene is TRBJ2-4, the V gene TRBV10-3, with 8 positions matching TRBD1. This CDR3 has 16 residues. Germline V CDR1 and CDR2: ENHRY, SYGVKD. The junction had 12 bases not matched to a gene; V was cut back by 5 bases and J by 6 bases. Written as DNA, the CDR3 is TGTGCCATCAGTAAAGGCGGGACAGGAAGTGGAAACATTCAGTACTTC. Protein product: CAISKGGTGSGNIQYF.

The J gene is TRBJ2-1, the V gene TRBV28; 7 positions match TRBD1. Germline V gives CDR1 MDHEN, CDR2 SYDVKM. J was trimmed by 5 bases and V by 7 bases; bases with no gene match: 11. The CDR3 is 15 residues long. For the CDR3, the DNA is TGTGCCAGCACCGAGGGGGCTCGGGCCCACAATGAGCAGTTCTTC. Protein: CASTEGARAHNEQFF.

The chain carries TRBV7-3 and TRBJ2-3, with TRBD2 matching 7 bases. The germline gives CDR1 SGHTA, CDR2 FQGTGA. V gave up 0 bases and J gave up 2 bases; unmatched junction bases: 2. CDR3 size: 15 residues. The CDR3 DNA follows: TGTGCCAGCAGCTTAACACTAGCGTCCACAGATACGCAGTATTTT. This encodes CASSLTLASTDTQYF.

The V gene is TRBV7-2, the J gene TRBJ2-3; 10 bases map to TRBD2. The trim removed 5 bases at V and 1 base at J, leaving 6 bases unmatched. CDR1 and CDR2 from the germline V gene are SGHTA and FQGNSA. The length of the CDR3 is 16 residues. This CDR3 reads CASSVQGTSGTDTQYF. For the CDR3, the DNA is TGTGCCAGCAGCGTACAAGGGACTAGCGGCACAGATACGCAGTATTTT.

This chain connects TRBV27 to TRBJ2-4; 7 nucleotides line up with TRBD1. Germline values: CDR1 MNHEY, CDR2 SMNVEV (reference sequence). V shed 4 bases, J shed 6 bases, and the junction held 9 bases outside the gene matches. The CDR3 covers 15 residues. CDR3 amino acids: CASSYAGGSRNIQYF. The CDR3 nucleotides read TGTGCCAGCAGTTACGCAGGGGGTTCGAGAAACATTCAGTACTTC.

The chain carries TRBV9 and TRBJ2-5, with D perhaps TRBD2 (5 bases). This CDR3 region has 13 residues. V gave up 2 bases and J gave up 3 bases, with 8 bases separating them. Germline CDR1 SGDLS, CDR2 YYNGEE. CDR3 sequence: CASSVGVEETQYF. The CDR3 DNA reads TGTGCCAGCAGCGTCGGGGTCGAAGAGACCCAGTACTTC.